The source of this T cell receptor beta chain is a study of brain T cells in children with intractable seizures. Germline-derived CDR1 and CDR2 are GTSNPN and SVGIG (reference sequence). The CDR3 length is 12 residues. V shed 3 bases and J shed 3 bases, with 8 bases lying between them. Only in-frame clones appear in the TCRdb table, and some are missing; sequencing was by immunoSEQ multiplex PCR. Of approximately 330,000 clones in the sample, approximately 93% were seen once. Stated time point: blood from clinic visit 5 months post-surgery; TSC patient then seizure free. Surgery cases with the highest brain T cell transcript signatures were chosen for sequencing.

The chain carries TRBV30 and TRBJ1-2, with D uncertain. Sequencing used peripheral blood, obtained more than 4 months after surgery. The source is a boy less than two years old with tuberous sclerosis and intractable seizures. CDR3 sequence: CAWSETDYGYTF. The CDR3, as DNA: TGTGCCTGGAGCGAAACGGACTATGGCTACACCTTC.